Below are 15 T cell receptor beta chains sequenced from a single sample in a study of early T cells in non-severe SARS-CoV-2 infection. TCRdb itself ran the 5' RACE reads through MiXCR, one entry per CDR3 protein. The sample lists fewer than 30,000 distinct CDR3 sequences, approximately 5.3% occurring once. Sequencing was done on a sample of whole blood. These receptor sequences come from an adult who was a healthcare worker with PCR-confirmed SARS-CoV-2 infection or an uninfected control (not recorded which).

Turning to this clonotype: This may come from a read error, since a much larger clone is one base off. The gene calls are TRBV19 and TRBJ1-3, with 7 nucleotides matching TRBD1. CDR3 length equals 19 residues. V was clipped by 1 base and J by 0 bases; unmatched bases: 12. In germline, CDR1 is LNHDA, CDR2 SQIVND (reference sequence). DNA of the CDR3: TGTGCCAGTAGTATAGGCCGCAAAATGGGGACAGCCTCTGGAAACACCATATATTTT. Amino acids: CASSIGRKMGTASGNTIYF.

Many counts were recorded for this clonotype. The chain combines TRBV4-3 with TRBJ1-2; tentatively, D is TRBD1 (5 bases). V was cut by 3 bases and J by 3 bases, with 14 bases left in between. The CDR3 length is 15 residues. Per germline, CDR1 LGHNA and CDR2 YSLEER. Here the CDR3 DNA reads TGCGCCAGCAGCCATGTACCCGACAGCTACTATGGCTACACCTTC. Protein: CASSHVPDSYYGYTF.

This clonotype was counted at least ten times. The rearrangement joins TRBV7-3 to TRBJ2-1, with 9 bases that match TRBD2. J gave up 7 bases and V 1 base, and 11 bases lay outside the gene matches. Germline V gene sequence: CDR1 SGHTA, CDR2 FQGTGA. This CDR3 has 17 residues. The CDR3 DNA sequence: TGTGCCAGCAGCTTAAGTACTACTAGCGGGTGGGAGAATGAGCAGTTCTTC. Translating it yields CASSLSTTSGWENEQFF.

As DNA, the CDR3 is TGCGCCAGCAGCTTGGGGACAGGCGCGAGGACCGGGGAGCTGTTTTTT. Its translation: CASSLGTGARTGELFF. V usage is TRBV5-1 and J usage is TRBJ2-2, with TRBD1 identical over 7 bases. Germline V gene data show CDR1 as SGHRS and CDR2 as YFSETQ. V lost 0 bases, J lost 5 bases, and 7 bases stayed unmatched. The CDR3 runs to 16 residues.

The table lists this clonotype with many counts. The chain employs TRBV19 and TRBJ2-2, with D possibly matching TRBD1 (6 bases). Germline CDR1 is LNHDA and CDR2 is SQIVND (reference sequence). The CDR3 contains 15 residues. V lost 1 base and J 2 bases, leaving 8 bases between the germline ends. CDR3 sequence (DNA): TGTGCCAGTAGTATAGCCAGGGGCAACACCGGGGAGCTGTTTTTT. Its translation is CASSIARGNTGELFF. Using reference TRBV19 and TRBJ2-2 for the parts outside the CDR3, the full variable domain is DGGITQSPKYLFRKEGQNVTLSCEQNLNHDAMYWYRQDPGQGLRLIYYSQIVNDFQKGDIAEGYSVSREKKESFPLTVTSAQKNPTAFYLCASSIARGNTGELFFGEGSRLTVL.

This clonotype has at least ten counts. This chain connects TRBV2 to TRBJ1-3; TRBD1 might be the D (6 bases). The V and J ends lost 5 bases and 2 bases respectively, with 13 bases between them. Per germline, CDR1 SNHLY and CDR2 FYNNEI. The CDR3 extends over 15 amino acids. Here the CDR3 reads CASSQQGRTGNTIYF. CDR3 nucleotides: TGTGCCAGCAGTCAACAGGGAAGGACTGGAAACACCATATATTTT.

This clonotype was counted at least ten times. The chain recombines TRBV28 with TRBJ2-1; the match to TRBD2 covers 8 bases. There are 16 residues in the CDR3. Per the germline V gene, CDR1 is MDHEN and CDR2 is SYDVKM. J gave up 5 bases and V 2 bases, and 8 bases lay outside the gene matches. In DNA, the CDR3 is TGTGCCAGCAGTTTAAGGGTACAGCGGGAGAACAATGAGCAGTTCTTC. Its translation: CASSLRVQRENNEQFF. The full variable domain, completed using reference TRBV28 and TRBJ2-1, is DVKVTQSSRYLVKRTGEKVFLECVQDMDHENMFWYRQDPGLGLRLIYFSYDVKMKEKGDIPEGYSVSREKKERFSLILESASTNQTSMYLCASSLRVQRENNEQFFGPGTRLTVL.

This clonotype was detected ten times or more. The gene calls are TRBV11-2 and TRBJ2-4; 7 bases align to TRBD2. The length of the CDR3 is 17 residues. V was pared by 4 bases and J by 2 bases, with 11 bases of the junction left unmatched. CDR1 is SGHAT and CDR2 is FQNNGV in the germline V gene. DNA for the CDR3: TGTGCCAGCAGCTGGGGCGGGCTAGCGGACACCAAAAACATTCAGTACTTC. This gives the protein CASSWGGLADTKNIQYF.

There are many counts of this clonotype. The chain is built from TRBV5-1 and TRBJ2-1; the D gene is possibly TRBD2 (6 bases). The V gene lost 4 bases and the J gene lost 8 bases, with 7 bases spanning the gap. Germline CDR1 reads SGHRS; CDR2 reads YFSETQ. This CDR3 comprises 11 residues. CDR3 DNA: TGCGCCAGCAGCCCGGGGGATGAGCAGTTCTTC. This codes for CASSPGDEQFF.

The table lists this clonotype with many counts. V is TRBV30 and J is TRBJ1-1; a possible D gene is TRBD1 (5 bases). This CDR3 is 11 amino acids long. V lost 6 bases to trimming and J lost 6 bases, with 11 bases between them. CDR1 is GTSNPN, CDR2 SVGIG, per germline (reference sequence). CDR3 DNA: TGTGCCTGCCTGGGAGGGGCTGAAGCTTTCTTT. Translating gives CACLGGAEAFF.

Comment on this clonotype: A much larger clone differs from this one at a single base, so this may be a read error. The gene calls are TRBV20-1 and TRBJ2-4; a weak D match, TRBD2 (6 bases). The CDR3 spans 15 residues. Germline V gene sequence: CDR1 DFQATT, CDR2 SNEGSKA (reference sequence). V lost 3 bases and J 0 bases, leaving 12 bases between the germline ends. The CDR3 region has the DNA TGCAGTGCTAGTTGGGGACTGCTAGCCAAAAACATTCAGTACTTC. Its protein is CSASWGLLAKNIQYF.

Many counts were recorded for this clonotype. The chain joins TRBV6-2 or TRBV6-3 to TRBJ1-3; D uncertain. The CDR3 contains 14 residues. Germline-derived CDR1 and CDR2 are MNHEY and SVGEGT. Trimming pared 4 bases from V and 0 bases from J, leaving 7 bases between. The CDR3 sequence: CASSSYISGNTIYF. The CDR3 nucleotides are TGTGCCAGCAGTTCGTATATCTCTGGAAACACCATATATTTT.

In this sample, this clonotype turned up many times. This chain's CDR3 is CASSLYGQKETQYF. The CDR3 region has the DNA TGTGCCAGCAGTTTATACGGACAAAAAGAGACCCAGTACTTC. This chain uses TRBV27 with TRBJ2-5; weak D call: TRBD1 (5 bases). Per the germline V gene, CDR1 is MNHEY and CDR2 is SMNVEV (reference sequence). CDR3 length: 14 residues. V lost 1 base and J lost 3, with 9 bases in between.

This clonotype was seen ten or more times. This sequence joins TRBV20-1 and TRBJ2-3; TRBD2 matches at 9 bases. This CDR3 is built from 15 residues. V was pared by 4 bases and J by 7 bases, with 12 bases of the junction left unmatched. Per germline, CDR1 DFQATT and CDR2 SNEGSKA (reference sequence). The CDR3 loop is CSATLGGRAMNTQYF. The CDR3 DNA reads TGCAGTGCTACCCTAGGCGGGAGGGCCATGAATACGCAGTATTTT.

This clonotype was observed a few times. The V call is TRBV11-3, the J call TRBJ2-2; 11 bases are a match to TRBD2. The CDR3 has 18 residues. The germline V gene encodes CDR1 SGHNT and CDR2 YENEEA. Unmatched junction bases numbered 4, after V lost 1 base and J lost 0 bases. The CDR3 nucleotides read TGTGCCAGCAGCTTAGCCGAGACTAGCGGGGCGAACACCGGGGAGCTGTTTTTT. Translation gives CASSLAETSGANTGELFF. Looking up the rest from reference TRBV11-3 and TRBJ2-2 gives the full variable domain: EAGVVQSPRYKIIEKKQPVAFWCNPISGHNTLYWYLQNLGQGPELLIRYENEEAVDDSQLPKDRFSAERLKGVDSTLKIQPAELGDSAVYLCASSLAETSGANTGELFFGEGSRLTVL.